A single sample is the source of the 25 T cell receptor beta chains below, sequenced in a study of PD-L1 blockade in urothelial cancer. Time point denoted: peripheral blood 6 weeks after treatment start. Sequencing used immunoSEQ multiplex PCR; TCRdb keeps in-frame clones, though not all of them. Among around 80,000 clones, about 91% were seen once, and the ten largest hold 0.87%. The sample in question was PBMCs, obtained around atezolizumab (anti-PD-L1) treatment. The receptors shown here come from an elderly woman with urothelial cancer.

The rearrangement joins TRBV18 to TRBJ2-5; possible D gene TRBD1, 5 bases. Germline V lookup: CDR1 KGHSH, CDR2 LQKENI. V was trimmed by 2 bases and J by 4 bases, leaving 11 bases between them. The CDR3 consists of 14 residues. In nucleotides, the CDR3 is TGTGCCAGCTCACCATTTGTTACAGGAGAGACCCAGTACTTC. Protein: CASSPFVTGETQYF. Complete variable domain (other parts from reference TRBV18 and TRBJ2-5): NAGVMQNPRHLVRRRGQEARLRCSPMKGHSHVYWYRQLPEEGLKFMVYLQKENIIDESGMPKERFSAEFPKEGPSILRIQQVVRGDSAAYFCASSPFVTGETQYFGPGTRLLVL.

This clone came up once. The rearrangement joins TRBV27 to TRBJ1-1; no reliable D call. Germline V gene lookup returns CDR1 MNHEY and CDR2 SMNVEV (reference sequence). There are 13 residues in the CDR3. Between the trimmed V and J ends, which lost 0 bases and 7 bases, there was a span of 9 bases. The DNA for the CDR3 is TGTGCCAGCAGTTTATCCACACGGGGTGAAGCTTTCTTT. Its protein is CASSLSTRGEAFF.

This chain links TRBV6-6 with TRBJ2-2, with 8 bases aligning to TRBD1. The length of the CDR3 is 14 residues. Germline V gene lookup returns CDR1 MNHNY and CDR2 SVGAGI (reference sequence). V was pared by 6 bases and J by 4 bases, with 4 bases of the junction left unmatched. The chain's CDR3 is CASSIGQGTGELFF. DNA for the CDR3: TGTGCCAGCAGCATCGGACAGGGCACCGGGGAGCTGTTTTTT.

The CDR3: CASSLGGGPTYNEQFF. Written as DNA, the CDR3 is TGCGCCAGCAGCTTGGGGGGCGGACCGACCTACAATGAGCAGTTCTTC. The rearrangement links TRBV5-1 to TRBJ2-1; D is perhaps TRBD1 (5 bases). The CDR3 is 16 residues long. Germline CDR1 reads SGHRS; CDR2 reads YFSETQ. V lost 0 bases to trimming and J lost 2 bases, with 12 bases between them.

The chain couples TRBV7-8 to TRBJ2-3, with TRBD2 matching over 14 bases. Germline V gives CDR1 SGHVS, CDR2 FQNEAQ. Losses at the gene ends were 5 bases for V and 1 base for J; bases not matched to a gene: 2. There are 16 residues in the CDR3. CDR3 region: CASSQGLAGGTDTQYF. The CDR3, as DNA: TGTGCCAGCAGCCAGGGACTAGCGGGGGGCACAGATACGCAGTATTTT.

V usage is TRBV5-6 and J usage is TRBJ1-2, with D possibly matching TRBD1 (5 bases). Germline V gene data show CDR1 as SGHDT and CDR2 as YYEEEE. The CDR3 has 16 residues. V shed 2 bases and J shed 2 bases, with 16 bases lying between them. The CDR3 DNA reads as TGTGCCAGCAGCTTTCTTCAAGCCAGGGAAAACTATGGCTACACCTTC. Translating gives CASSFLQARENYGYTF.

The chain links TRBV7-3 to TRBJ1-2; 11 positions agree with TRBD1. Per the germline V gene, CDR1 is SGHTA and CDR2 is FQGTGA. CDR3 length equals 15 residues. J was trimmed by 8 bases and V by 5 bases; bases with no gene match: 10. The CDR3 region has the DNA TGTGCCAGCAGCCCGGACAGGGGGCGCTCGGACGGCTACACCTTC. Amino acids: CASSPDRGRSDGYTF.

Here the CDR3 reads CASSPGTGGAGTGELFF. As DNA, the CDR3 is TGTGCCAGCAGCCCCGGGACAGGGGGCGCCGGCACCGGGGAGCTGTTTTTT. The chain links TRBV7-2 to TRBJ2-2; 12 nucleotides match TRBD1. In germline, CDR1 is SGHTA, CDR2 FQGNSA. Trimming took 5 bases from V and 4 from J; bases not matched to a gene: 8. The CDR3 has 17 amino acids.

The chain recombines TRBV9 with TRBJ1-4; weak D call: TRBD1 (5 bases). The CDR3 is 16 amino acids. In germline, CDR1 is SGDLS, CDR2 YYNGEE. Trimming removed 4 bases from V and 5 bases from J, with 18 bases in between. The CDR3 is CASSPGEGLGNEKLFF. DNA for the CDR3: TGTGCCAGCAGCCCCGGGGAGGGGCTGGGGAATGAAAAACTGTTTTTT.

The chain is built from TRBV28 and TRBJ2-5; 10 nucleotides agree with TRBD2. The V segment lost 6 bases and the J segment 3 bases; nucleotides outside the gene matches: 10. Germline V lookup: CDR1 MDHEN, CDR2 SYDVKM. CDR3 length: 16 residues. The CDR3 region is CASRIGLAAGEETQYF. CDR3 in DNA: TGTGCCAGCAGGATAGGACTAGCGGCCGGGGAAGAGACCCAGTACTTC.

The rearrangement links TRBV5-7 to TRBJ1-1; no clear D gene. TRBV5-7 is an open reading frame, and its role is uncertain. Trimming pared 1 base from V and 8 bases from J, leaving 12 bases between. The CDR3 is 13 residues long. CDR3 loop: CASSLLRQFEAFF. CDR3 nucleotides: TGTGCCAGCAGCTTGCTTCGACAATTCGAAGCTTTCTTT.

V gene TRBV10-3 combines with J gene TRBJ1-2; D is undetermined. Germline V gene sequence: CDR1 ENHRY, CDR2 SYGVKD. This CDR3 spans 12 amino acids. V lost 7 bases, J lost 7 bases, and 13 bases lay in between. CDR3 amino acids: CAINGAGGGYTF. For the CDR3, the DNA is TGTGCCATCAACGGAGCTGGTGGTGGCTACACCTTC.

This chain joins TRBV7-3 and TRBJ2-1; the match to TRBD2 covers 10 bases. The germline V gene has CDR1 SGHTA and CDR2 FQGTGA. V shed 4 bases and J 1 base; nucleotides not matched to a gene: 10. CDR3 length equals 18 residues. The CDR3, as DNA: TGTGCCAGCAGCTCCTTTATAGCGGGAGGAGGATCCTACAATGAGCAGTTCTTC. It translates to CASSSFIAGGGSYNEQFF.

V usage is TRBV7-3 and J usage is TRBJ2-3; TRBD2 aligns across 8 bases. The CDR3 totals 13 residues. Germline CDR1 reads SGHTA; CDR2 reads FQGTGA. J gave up 5 bases and V 5 bases, and 3 bases lay outside the gene matches. The CDR3 loop reads CASSPLAGDTQYF. CDR3 in DNA: TGTGCCAGCAGCCCCCTAGCGGGAGATACGCAGTATTTT.

The J gene is TRBJ1-3, the V gene TRBV5-6; D call uncertain. V lost 4 bases and J 1 base, leaving 12 bases between the germline ends. The CDR3 totals 15 residues. Germline values: CDR1 SGHDT, CDR2 YYEEEE. The CDR3 DNA reads TGTGCCAGCAGCATAGACGGAGGATCTGGAAACACCATATATTTT. Translation: CASSIDGGSGNTIYF.

The V and J genes are TRBV9 and TRBJ2-3; the match to TRBD2 covers 7 bases. The V gene end was trimmed by 3 bases and the J gene end by 0 bases; junction bases not matched to a gene: 7. CDR1 and CDR2 (germline): SGDLS, YYNGEE. There are 16 residues in the CDR3. CDR3 sequence: CASSEPSGSSTDTQYF. CDR3 in DNA: TGTGCCAGCAGCGAACCTAGCGGCTCTAGCACAGATACGCAGTATTTT.

This clone has only one observation. This chain connects TRBV19 to TRBJ1-2, with 8 bases aligning to TRBD1. Germline V CDR1 and CDR2: LNHDA, SQIVND (reference sequence). Trimming at V came to 8 bases and at J to 2 bases, leaving 13 bases not matched to a gene. The CDR3 covers 16 residues. This CDR3 is CASHSGPGQANYGYTF. The CDR3 DNA follows: TGTGCCAGTCATAGCGGGCCGGGACAGGCCAACTATGGCTACACCTTC.

V gene TRBV7-9 combines with J gene TRBJ2-1; 8 bases fit TRBD2. Unmatched junction bases numbered 15, after V lost 8 bases and J lost 9 bases. Germline-derived CDR1 and CDR2 are SEHNR and FQNEAQ (reference sequence). The CDR3 loop spans 15 amino acids. The CDR3 nucleotides read TGTGCCAGCGAAGCCGGGACTAGGGGAGGGGCTGAGCAGTTCTTC. This sequence encodes CASEAGTRGGAEQFF.

The gene calls are TRBV4-1 and TRBJ2-1; 9 bases are a match to TRBD1. Germline V gene lookup returns CDR1 MGHRA and CDR2 YSYEKL. V dropped 3 bases and J dropped 6; count of bases not matched to a gene: 6. The CDR3 is made up of 15 amino acids. CDR3 region: CASSQEQGAPNEQFF. CDR3 sequence (DNA): TGCGCCAGCAGCCAGGAACAGGGGGCGCCCAATGAGCAGTTCTTC.

The table lists this clone with a count of one. The chain carries TRBV18 and TRBJ1-2; the D gene is possibly TRBD1 (5 bases). The CDR3 extends over 17 amino acids. V shed 3 bases and J shed 3 bases, with 20 bases lying between them. Germline CDR1 KGHSH, CDR2 LQKENI. The CDR3, as DNA: TGTGCCAGCTCACCTCCGCGCGGGACTGAACAATACTATGGCTACACCTTC. Translating gives CASSPPRGTEQYYGYTF.

The chain uses TRBV6-5 and TRBJ1-1, with TRBD1 as a possible D gene (5 bases). The ends were cut back, 6 bases at V and 5 bases at J, with 13 bases in the middle. This CDR3 region has 13 residues. Germline values: CDR1 MNHEY, CDR2 SVGAGI. The DNA of the CDR3 is TGTGCCAGCAGCCACCCAGGGACTACTGAAGCTTTCTTT. This gives the protein CASSHPGTTEAFF.

The chain uses TRBV15 and TRBJ1-5; D remains unclear. From germline, CDR1 is LNHNV and CDR2 YYDKDF (reference sequence). This CDR3 has 14 amino acids. The germline V and J ends were trimmed by 1 base and 1 base, with 5 bases remaining between them. The DNA for the CDR3 is TGTGCCACCAGCAGAGGGCAGAGCAATCAGCCCCAGCATTTT. This sequence encodes CATSRGQSNQPQHF. Looking up the rest from reference TRBV15 and TRBJ1-5 gives the full variable domain: DAMVIQNPRYQVTQFGKPVTLSCSQTLNHNVMYWYQQKSSQAPKLLFHYYDKDFNNEADTPDNFQSRRPNTSFCFLDIRSPGLGDTAMYLCATSRGQSNQPQHFGDGTRLSIL.

The gene calls are TRBV5-4 and TRBJ2-7; 10 bases match TRBD2. V was clipped by 5 bases and J by 4 bases; unmatched bases: 9. The germline CDR1 and CDR2 sequences are SGHNT and YYREEE (reference sequence). The CDR3 is made up of 15 amino acids. The CDR3 DNA reads as TGTGCCAGCAGTCTCTCGGGACTAGCGATGTACGAGCAGTACTTC. Translating it yields CASSLSGLAMYEQYF.

This chain links TRBV6-4 with TRBJ1-3, with D possibly matching TRBD1 (5 bases). Germline V gives CDR1 MRHNA, CDR2 SNTAGT. This CDR3 comprises 14 residues. V dropped 5 bases and J dropped 4 bases, with 12 bases sitting between them. The CDR3 nucleotides read TGTGCCAGCAGTCTGCAGGGTTCAGGAAACACCATATATTTT. Residues: CASSLQGSGNTIYF.

The genes are TRBV7-9 and TRBJ2-1; D gene ambiguous. Trimming cost V 5 bases and J 10 bases, with 15 bases left between them. The CDR3 length is 13 residues. Germline assignment: CDR1 SEHNR and CDR2 FQNEAQ (reference sequence). This CDR3 is CASSIDPASEQFF. CDR3 nucleotide sequence: TGTGCCAGCAGCATAGACCCAGCGAGCGAGCAGTTCTTC. The full variable domain, with the rest looked up from reference TRBV7-9 and TRBJ2-1, is DTGVSQNPRHKITKRGQNVTFRCDPISEHNRLYWYRQTLGQGPEFLTYFQNEAQLEKSRLLSDRFSAERPKGSFSTLEIQRTEQGDSAMYLCASSIDPASEQFFGPGTRLTVL.